Listed below are T cell receptor beta chains from one sample, sequenced in a study of cytomegalovirus exposure and HLA in healthy donors. The data were produced by immunoSEQ multiplex PCR, yet TCRdb's version contains in-frame clones alone and is incomplete. The data contain 210,000 or so clones, roughly 80% of them singletons. Sequenced sample: PBMCs. The receptors here all came from a girl aged 2-10 years in good health and CMV-seronegative. CDR3s include the opening cysteine and the closing phenylalanine or tryptophan. The order of the fields is D gene, J gene, clone size, V gene, CDR3 DNA, CDR3 protein. D genes are given only for firm matches. Clone size is stated in some rows and not others, as once, few, many or a class when expanded.

>-|TRBJ2-2|once|TRBV10-3
TGTGCCATCAGTGTTAGGCGGGCGCAAGAAGGCACCGGGGAGCTGTTTTTT
CAISVRRAQEGTGELFF
>-|TRBJ2-7|-|TRBV29-1
TGCAGCGTTGCGAAGACAGCTTCCTACGAGCAGTACTTC
CSVAKTASYEQYF
>TRBD1|TRBJ1-1|-|TRBV19
TGTGCCAGTAGTATAGCGGAGGGGGCGGGAGCTTTCTTT
CASSIAEGAGAFF
>-|TRBJ2-2|few|TRBV6-1
TGTGCCTCCTCGGGGATTTTAAACACCGGGGAGCTGTTTTTT
CASSGILNTGELFF
>-|TRBJ1-1|-|TRBV19
TGTGCCAGTACGGACTGGACAGTCATGAACACTGAAGCTTTCTTT
CASTDWTVMNTEAFF
>TRBD1|TRBJ1-5|few|TRBV6-1
TGTGCCAGCAGTGAGTCCTTCAGGGGGGCCAATCAGCCCCAGCATTTT
CASSESFRGANQPQHF
>TRBD1|TRBJ2-7|-|TRBV27
TGTGCCAGCAGTTTATCTAAAGTAGGGACAGGCCAGCCCTACGAGCAGTACTTC
CASSLSKVGTGQPYEQYF
>-|TRBJ2-3|-|TRBV20-1
TGCAGTGCAAATCCACGGGGTCCGCAGTATTTT
CSANPRGPQYF
>-|TRBJ1-1|-|TRBV19
TGTGCCAGTAGTGCGGGACTCATAAGGGACACTGAAGCTTTCTTT
CASSAGLIRDTEAFF
>-|TRBJ1-6|-|TRBV5-4
TGTGCCAGCAGCTTGAGTTTCGGCAGGGATGATTCACCCCTCCACTTT
CASSLSFGRDDSPLHF
>-|TRBJ2-3|-|TRBV7-2
TGTGCCAGTACCGGGAACACAGATACGCAGTATTTT
CASTGNTDTQYF
>TRBD1|TRBJ1-2|-|TRBV10-3
TGTGCCATCAGTGAGGCGCAGGGGGAAATCTATGGCTACACCTTC
CAISEAQGEIYGYTF
>TRBD1|TRBJ1-1|once|TRBV5-6
TGTGCCAGCAGCTTGCTCCAGGGGGCGTCTGAAGCTTTCTTT
CASSLLQGASEAFF
>TRBD1|TRBJ2-5|-|TRBV6-5
TGTGCCAGCAGGTCCGGGACAGGGAGAGAGACCCAGTACTTC
CASRSGTGRETQYF
>TRBD1|TRBJ1-4|once|TRBV7-9
TGTTCCAGCAGCTTAAAAGGGGGCACTAATGAAAAACTGTTTTTT
CSSSLKGGTNEKLFF
>-|TRBJ2-1|-|TRBV20-1
TGCAGTGCTAGAGAATACACGGAGCAGTTCTTC
CSAREYTEQFF
>TRBD1|TRBJ1-1|few|TRBV6-1
TGTGCCAGCAGGGAATGGACAGGTCGGGTCGCTGAAGCTTTCTTT
CASREWTGRVAEAFF
>-|TRBJ1-1|-|TRBV14
TGTGCCAGCAGCCTCCAGAACGCCAGGGGTCGGTTGGACACTGAAGCTTTCTTT
CASSLQNARGRLDTEAFF
>-|TRBJ2-7|-|TRBV28
TGTGCCAGCAGCCGAGGTATATCGGGGTCCTACGAGCAGTACTTC
CASSRGISGSYEQYF
>-|TRBJ2-7|-|TRBV5-1
TGCGCCAGTAAAAGGGGTATTCGCTACGAGCAGTACTTC
CASKRGIRYEQYF
>-|TRBJ1-1|-|TRBV18
TGTGCCAGCTCACCAGGGGAGAGGACTGAAGCTTTCTTT
CASSPGERTEAFF
>-|TRBJ1-1|-|TRBV2
TGTGCCAGCACCAAGGGGATGAACACTGAAGCTTTCTTT
CASTKGMNTEAFF
>TRBD2|TRBJ2-2|few|TRBV9
TGTGCCAGCAGCGTAGTGGGAGGGCGGACCGGGGAGCTGTTTTTT
CASSVVGGRTGELFF
>TRBD1|TRBJ2-7|-|TRBV28
TGTGCCAGCAGCCCTTCACAGGGGACCTCCTACGAGCAGTACTTC
CASSPSQGTSYEQYF
>TRBD2|TRBJ2-1|-|TRBV2
TGTGCCAGCAGTGACGGGAGGGTGGGCGATGAGCAGTTCTTC
CASSDGRVGDEQFF
>-|TRBJ2-7|-|TRBV9
TGTGCCAGCAGTAGGGGGGGAAAATCTGGGGAGCAGTACTTC
CASSRGGKSGEQYF
>TRBD2|TRBJ2-5|-|TRBV19
TGTGCCAGCGGACTAGCCCACCCACAAGAGACCCAGTACTTC
CASGLAHPQETQYF
>-|TRBJ2-1|-|TRBV15
TGTGCCACCAGCAGAGGGACTATAGACCCCAGCTCCTACAATGAGCAGTTCTTC
CATSRGTIDPSSYNEQFF